These T cell receptor beta chains were read from a single sample in a study of human T cells and chemical hapten exposure. TCRdb re-derived calls from the RACE reads in MiXCR, one entry per CDR3 protein. Of some 200,000 distinct CDR3 sequences in the sample, around 22% were seen once. The specimen comprised whole blood, sampled in connection with sensitization to the hapten diphenylcyclopropenone (DPC). All receptors derive from a woman aged 45-59 years with alopecia areata. Some clones in this sample may be carry-over from other donors' samples. Both conserved end residues are trimmed from each CDR3. Clone size is shown for a subset of rows, as once, few, many or a class of expanded clone.

- | TRBV9 | ASSVDPQADTQY
- | TRBV29-1 | SVDKGADTQY
- | TRBV5-6 | ASSLEATGPGYT
few | TRBV5-1 | ASSLSGVTLGYT
- | TRBV15 | ATSRELADNEQF
- | TRBV21-1 | ASSAPYNQPQH
- | TRBV27 | ASSLSRGRPDTQY
- | TRBV5-1 | ASSLDGGGNEQF
few | TRBV6-2/TRBV6-3 | ASSNTGAPVY
- | TRBV7-9 | ASSLQLNTEAF
- | TRBV7-9 | ASSRLINEQF
few | TRBV5-1 | ASSLVQDTDTQY
- | TRBV20-1 | SASPLTSFKNIQY
- | TRBV5-4 | ASSLELDQPQH
- | TRBV5-6 | ASSKPNTEAF
few | TRBV28 | ASSLGAGRYNEQF
few | TRBV29-1 | SVRVGYYEQY
- | TRBV12-3/TRBV12-4 | ASSYTGGWYEQY
- | TRBV7-2 | ASSFRGPPNYEQY
- | TRBV7-9 | ASSLSTSGGYNEQF